This T cell receptor beta chain stems from a study of beta chain features in type 1 diabetes. Investigators reverse transcribed all isolated RNA, so they sequenced expressed TCRB transcripts. Generated by immunoSEQ multiplex PCR, the TCRdb table keeps only in-frame clones and is missing some. The top ten clones hold around 0.7% of a sample with tens of thousands of clones, about 50% of them seen once. In regard to this clone: Its antigen is not identified.

Whole-study findings and limits: Moderately but significantly shorter TCRB CDR3s were found in Type 1 diabetes patients in all four CD4+ subsets.

A single heparinised blood sample, averaging about 120 mL, was obtained per donor. Germline V gene data show CDR1 as SGHRS and CDR2 as YFSETQ. The ends lost 4 bases at V and 6 bases at J; junction bases unmatched: 12. CDR3 size: 15 residues. Sequenced input: central memory CD4+ T cells from blood. The V call is TRBV5-1, the J call TRBJ1-2; 7 bases agree with TRBD1. The source of this sequence is a man aged 30 to 39 with type 1 diabetes. In DNA, the CDR3 is TGCGCCAGCAGCACCAATACAGGGGTCGTCGATGGCTACACCTTC. It encodes CASSTNTGVVDGYTF.